The entry that follows covers one T cell receptor beta chain sequence. Its recognized antigen is unknown. Base qualities are not recorded, but no much larger clone differs from it by a single base. The data derive from a study of blood T cell repertoires in COVID-19 (dated by TCRdb to 2018 to 2021). Background on the whole study: The collaborator samples originated in the United States, Italy and Spain and spanned the acute and convalescent phases of COVID-19. Deeply sampled blood TCRbeta repertoires from subjects exposed to, actively infected with, or recovered from COVID-19 were included in the dataset. A freely available public database, intended as a resource for researchers studying the immune response to SARS-CoV-2, is where the repertoires were released. The samples were drawn from two sources: the first 160 participants of the ongoing ImmuneRACE study, and 950 to 1,500 subjects contributed by 6 global collaborators. Nearly every sample came with metadata listing a de-identified subject ID, COVID-19 status, age in years and sex. The prospective study material was composed of cDNA or gDNA derived from T cells, B-cell-depleted T cells, or PBMCs. Where available, HLA class I and class II types were taken from metadata supplied by the sample provider and were not determined by assay-based typing.

According to the germline V gene, CDR1 reads SGHAT and CDR2 reads FQNNGV. The germline ends are 10 bases apart after V is trimmed by 5 bases and J by 2 bases. The CDR3 runs 13 amino acids, cysteine and phenylalanine included. This entry keeps only the CDR3 DNA: 39 bases, framed from base 1. Paper-wide results and their limitations: How much clinical and demographic metadata was included differed by source and by participant, and the metadata was provided uncurated.

TCRbeta CDR3 regions were amplified from genomic DNA by means of the immunoSEQ Assay, a bias-controlled multiplex PCR. Per the authors' processing: The number of nucleated cells in each sample was estimated by amplification of reference gene primers within the assay. To quantify the absolute abundance of each unique TCRbeta CDR3 rearrangement, sequence reads were collapsed and filtered. For each sample, productive Simpson clonality was calculated as the square root of Simpson's diversity index over productive rearrangements. TCRdb mirrors the immuneACCESS table, restricted to in-frame sequences. Some clones are absent from its copies; in checked studies, under half trace to an unresolved V gene, and the reason for the others is unknown. V and J calls and clone size come straight from that table; D and trimming were deduced from the DNA. The sample table holds 25,000 to 30,000 clones, of which 70% to 90% were seen once. Jointly, the top ten make up about 17% of the sample.

The collaborating institutions used their own protocols to collect whole blood in K2EDTA tubes. For TCRbeta analysis, collaborator samples were shipped as frozen whole blood, as isolated PBMCs, or as DNA extracted from either sample type. The V gene is TRBV11-2 and the J gene is TRBJ2-7; a tentative D match to TRBD1 spans 7 bases. The receptor was derived from a man in his sixties or seventies with acute or convalescent COVID-19. What was sequenced was peripheral blood. The DNA sequence reads TGTGCCAGCAGCGCGGGACAGACCTACGAGCAGTACTTC. Its protein is CASSAGQTYEQYF.